This is a list of T cell receptor beta chains from one sample in a study of T cell responses to AZD1222 COVID-19 vaccine. Measured with immunoSEQ multiplex PCR; TCRdb has only the in-frame clones, and not every one. Of fewer than 200,000 clones listed, 80% to 95% are singletons. Material: peripheral blood, obtained on day 0 of AZD1222 vaccination. The receptors derive from an adult in good health. Each CDR3 is given with its conserved first and last residue. The D gene is left open where the match is weak. Where a row states a size, it is once, few, many or the class of an expanded clone; other rows omit it.

clone size	D gene	V gene	J gene	CDR3 DNA	CDR3 protein
.	.	TRBV3-1/TRBV3-2	TRBJ1-3	TGTGCCAGCAGCCAAGTAGGGCCCGGGGCTGGAAACACCATATATTTT	CASSQVGPGAGNTIYF
.	.	TRBV7-9	TRBJ1-2	TGTGCCAGCAGCTTAGCATCTGTGCCTGGCTACACCTTC	CASSLASVPGYTF
.	.	TRBV4-2	TRBJ1-4	TGTGCCAGCAGCCAAGGGGGGGACTGGGAAAAACTGTTTTTT	CASSQGGDWEKLFF
.	.	TRBV27	TRBJ1-1	TGTGCCAGCATCGGGGTCACTGAAGCTTTCTTT	CASIGVTEAFF
.	.	TRBV27	TRBJ2-6	TGTGCCAGCAGTCCAGGGGATGGTAGTTCTGGGGCCAACGTCCTGACTTTC	CASSPGDGSSGANVLTF
.	.	TRBV6-2/TRBV6-3	TRBJ1-1	TGTGCCAGCAGTTACCAGGCTAACACTGAAGCTTTCTTT	CASSYQANTEAFF
.	.	TRBV6-5	TRBJ1-4	TGTGCCAGCAGGCCACAGGGCCCGCCTAATGAAAAACTGTTTTTT	CASRPQGPPNEKLFF
.	.	TRBV19	TRBJ1-3	TGTGCCAGTAGTATTTCTGCTCCGCCGGGACGACTGGGAAACACCATATATTTT	CASSISAPPGRLGNTIYF
.	.	TRBV15	TRBJ1-2	TGTGCCACCAGCCCCCGAACTAACTATGGCTACACCTTC	CATSPRTNYGYTF
.	TRBD1	TRBV6-6	TRBJ1-2	TGTGCCAGCAGGGAGACAGGGGCTAACTATGGCTACACCTTC	CASRETGANYGYTF
.	.	TRBV30	TRBJ2-5	TGTGCCTGGAGTGTACTCGTTGAAGAGACCCAGTACTTC	CAWSVLVEETQYF
.	.	TRBV7-8	TRBJ1-5	TGTGCCAGCAGCCCGTCGGGGCTGGGTCAGCCCCAGCATTTT	CASSPSGLGQPQHF
.	.	TRBV28	TRBJ1-2	TGTGCCAGCAGTTTCACACGGGGCTACACCTTC	CASSFTRGYTF
.	.	TRBV28	TRBJ1-2	TGTGCCAGCAGCCTACACCTTCTCTATGGCTACACCTTC	CASSLHLLYGYTF
.	TRBD1	TRBV6-5	TRBJ1-2	TGTGCCAGCAGTTGGGGACAGCTTGAACATTATGGCTACACCTTC	CASSWGQLEHYGYTF
.	.	TRBV28	TRBJ1-2	TGTGCCAGCAGCCTCGGGGATATTTACTATGGCTACACCTTC	CASSLGDIYYGYTF
.	.	TRBV7-3	TRBJ1-1	TGTGCCAGCAGCTTAAACAGCAACACTGAAGCTTTCTTT	CASSLNSNTEAFF
.	TRBD1	TRBV18	TRBJ1-5	TGTGCCAGCTCACCCTCGACAGGGGCCAGCAATCAGCCCCAGCATTTT	CASSPSTGASNQPQHF
.	.	TRBV6-6	TRBJ1-4	TGTGCCAGCAGTTACTCGATCCTTGGGAAGGGTGAAAAACTGTTTTTT	CASSYSILGKGEKLFF
.	TRBD2	TRBV28	TRBJ2-5	TGTGCCAGCAGTTCTCGACTAGCGGGACCCCAAGAGACCCAGTACTTC	CASSSRLAGPQETQYF
.	TRBD2	TRBV30	TRBJ2-3	TGTGCCTGGAGTGTCCCCGGACTAGTTCGGGGCACAGATACGCAGTATTTT	CAWSVPGLVRGTDTQYF
.	TRBD1	TRBV6-5	TRBJ2-7	TGTGCCAGCAGGCTCCCCGGGACAGGGGGGGAGCAGTACTTC	CASRLPGTGGEQYF
once	TRBD2	TRBV7-9	TRBJ2-7	TGTGCCAGCAGCTTAGCGCAAGGACTAGCCTACGAGCAGTACTTC	CASSLAQGLAYEQYF
.	.	TRBV6-1	TRBJ2-1	TGTGCCAGCAGTGAAGCGCTTTTGGGGGGGGGCCGCAATGAGCAGTTCTTC	CASSEALLGGGRNEQFF
.	TRBD2	TRBV7-2	TRBJ2-1	TGTGCCAGCAGCTCTACGCTACTAGCGGGAGGGCCAAGGGAGCAGTTCTTC	CASSSTLLAGGPREQFF
.	.	TRBV6-1	TRBJ2-5	TGTGCCAGCAGTGAAGAAACTGGGCAGGGCGGGGAGACCCAGTACTTC	CASSEETGQGGETQYF
.	TRBD1	TRBV2	TRBJ1-5	TGTGCCAGCAGTGAGACCGGGACAGGGTCAACCCGGCATTTT	CASSETGTGSTRHF
once	TRBD1	TRBV7-2	TRBJ1-2	TGTGCCAGCAGCTTACTCCCCCACAGGGGCTATGGCTACACCTTC	CASSLLPHRGYGYTF
.	.	TRBV4-1	TRBJ2-3	TGCGCCAGCAGCCAACAGGGCTACCCCACAGATACGCAGTATTTT	CASSQQGYPTDTQYF
.	TRBD1	TRBV4-3	TRBJ1-1	TGCGCCAGCAGCCAAGATCAGGACAGGGGGGCGAACACTGAAGCTTTCTTT	CASSQDQDRGANTEAFF
.	TRBD2	TRBV3-1/TRBV3-2	TRBJ2-1	TGTGCCAGCAGCCAATCCCCGACTAGCGGGGGCGAGCAGTTCTTC	CASSQSPTSGGEQFF
once	.	TRBV12-3/TRBV12-4	TRBJ1-2	TGTGCCAGCAGTTGGGGAGCTGGCTACACCTTC	CASSWGAGYTF
.	.	TRBV12-3/TRBV12-4	TRBJ1-1	TGTGCCAGCAATAACGTGGAGAACACTGAAGCTTTCTTT	CASNNVENTEAFF
.	.	TRBV6-5	TRBJ2-1	TGTGCCAGCAGTTATCAGGGTCCAAGGAATGAGCAGTTCTTC	CASSYQGPRNEQFF
.	.	TRBV5-1	TRBJ1-3	TGCGCCAGCAGCTTGGTTTACAGGGAGAGAGGAAACACCATATATTTT	CASSLVYRERGNTIYF
.	TRBD1	TRBV5-4	TRBJ2-1	TGTGCCAGCAGGCCCGGGACAGGGAACTACAATGAGCAGTTCTTC	CASRPGTGNYNEQFF
.	TRBD1	TRBV7-8	TRBJ1-4	TGTGCCAGCAGCCCAGACAGGGGCTCCGCAACTAATGAAAAACTGTTTTTT	CASSPDRGSATNEKLFF
.	.	TRBV7-2	TRBJ1-4	TGTGCCAGCAGCTTAGTGGGGACCCTTAATGAAAAACTGTTTTTT	CASSLVGTLNEKLFF
.	TRBD1	TRBV6-5	TRBJ1-5	TGTGCCAGCAGACCACTACAGGGGGCGCACCAGCCCCAGCATTTT	CASRPLQGAHQPQHF
.	.	TRBV27	TRBJ1-1	TGTGCCAGCAGTTTACTTTCCGACACTGAAGCTTTCTTT	CASSLLSDTEAFF
.	.	TRBV6-5	TRBJ1-5	TGTGCCAGCAGTTATTCTAGGCAGGGCGGCAATCAGCCCCAGCATTTT	CASSYSRQGGNQPQHF
.	.	TRBV10-3	TRBJ2-3	TGTGCCATCAGTGCCCGGGAAAGCACAGATACGCAGTATTTT	CAISARESTDTQYF
few	.	TRBV7-8	TRBJ1-2	TGTGCCAGCAGCCCGAGGAGGACCAACTATGGCTACACCTTC	CASSPRRTNYGYTF
.	TRBD1	TRBV6-5	TRBJ1-2	TGTGCCAGCGCCCCCATACTAGACAGGGGAGGTGGCTACACCTTC	CASAPILDRGGGYTF
.	.	TRBV4-3	TRBJ2-3	TGCGCCAGCAGCCATGGGATTTCAGTAGATACGCAGTATTTT	CASSHGISVDTQYF
.	.	TRBV7-6	TRBJ1-2	TGTGCCAGCAGCTTAGACAGGGCAGACTGGGACACCTTC	CASSLDRADWDTF
.	.	TRBV12-3/TRBV12-4	TRBJ1-2	TGTGCCAGCAGCCCGGGACACTCTCGGGGCTACACCTTC	CASSPGHSRGYTF
.	TRBD2	TRBV6-4	TRBJ2-3	TGTGCCAGCAGTACCATACTAGCGTCTGCAGATACGCAGTATTTT	CASSTILASADTQYF
.	TRBD1	TRBV6-5	TRBJ2-2	TGTGCCAGCAGTTACGCAACAGGGGGCGGAACCGGGGAGCTGTTTTTT	CASSYATGGGTGELFF
.	.	TRBV19	TRBJ1-5	TGTGCCAGTAGCACCATCGGGACAACAAATCAGCCCCAGCATTTT	CASSTIGTTNQPQHF
.	.	TRBV9	TRBJ2-1	TGTGCCAGCAGCTCCCAGGGTAGCTCGAGCTCCTACAATGAGCAGTTCTTC	CASSSQGSSSSYNEQFF
.	.	TRBV30	TRBJ2-1	TGTGCCTGGAGTAAGGGGACTAATGAGCAGTTCTTC	CAWSKGTNEQFF
.	.	TRBV6-5	TRBJ2-1	TGTGCCAGCAGCGCCCCCAGGGACGCGTACAATGAGCAGTTCTTC	CASSAPRDAYNEQFF
.	.	TRBV11-2	TRBJ1-2	TGTGCCAGCAGCTCCACCGCAGGGGCGCGCTACACCTTC	CASSSTAGARYTF
.	.	TRBV19	TRBJ2-1	TGTGCCAGTAGTATGTCGGGCCAAGACCGGGGGGAGCAGTTCTTC	CASSMSGQDRGEQFF